These 30 T cell receptor beta chains were all obtained from the same sample, sequenced in a study of T cell responses to AZD1222 COVID-19 vaccine. Assay used: immunoSEQ multiplex PCR; TCRdb lists only in-frame clones, some missing. The sample shows about 97,000 clones, roughly 88% of them seen only once. This sample comprised peripheral blood, obtained on day 0 of AZD1222 vaccination. These receptor sequences come from an adult in good health.

V is TRBV4-2 and J is TRBJ1-1; D might be TRBD1 (5 bases). V dropped 4 bases and J dropped 6 bases, with 18 bases sitting between them. Germline CDR1 is LGHNA and CDR2 is YNFKEQ. The CDR3 sequence is 15 residues long. In DNA form, the CDR3 reads TGTGCCAGCAGCCCCGAAATGGGGCGTGGGGCTGAAGCTTTCTTT. Translating it yields CASSPEMGRGAEAFF.

The count of this clone is one. V gene TRBV6-1 combines with J gene TRBJ2-7; 12 nucleotides match TRBD2. The CDR3 runs 18 residues. Germline CDR1 reads MNHNS; CDR2 reads SASEGT. Trimming removed 2 bases from V and 0 bases from J; junction bases left unmatched: 8. In DNA form, the CDR3 reads TGTGCCAGCAGTGAACGGACTAGCGGGGCCGCTACCTCCTACGAGCAGTACTTC. Its protein product is CASSERTSGAATSYEQYF.

This clone was counted between two and nine times. This chain joins TRBV12-3 or TRBV12-4 and TRBJ1-4; D is undetermined. This CDR3 contains 13 residues. Trimming left V 7 bases short and J 3 bases short, with 9 bases between. CDR3 region: CASKLGANEKLFF. DNA of the CDR3: TGTGCCAGCAAGCTAGGCGCTAATGAAAAACTGTTTTTT.

The chain combines TRBV7-2 with TRBJ1-2; the D gene is possibly TRBD1 (6 bases). CDR3 length: 15 residues. The V and J ends lost 1 base and 4 bases respectively, with 13 bases between them. Germline V gene sequence: CDR1 SGHTA, CDR2 FQGNSA. The CDR3 bases are TGTGCCAGCAGCTTAGAACAGGGCGGCCTCTATGGCTACACCTTC. This translates into CASSLEQGGLYGYTF.

This clone was found a few times. The chain links TRBV9 to TRBJ2-7; the D gene is possibly TRBD2 (5 bases). Trimming shortened V by 0 bases and J by 4 bases, and 14 bases separated the two germline ends. The CDR3 consists of 15 residues. In germline, CDR1 is SGDLS, CDR2 YYNGEE. As DNA, the CDR3 is TGTGCCAGCAGCGTAGGGCGGGCAACTATTTACGAGCAGTACTTC. This codes for CASSVGRATIYEQYF.

The rearrangement joins TRBV28 to TRBJ1-4; no reliable D call. The CDR3 spans 11 residues. V gave up 8 bases and J gave up 8 bases, with 9 bases separating them. Germline CDR1 reads MDHEN; CDR2 reads SYDVKM. The CDR3 spells CASFGREKLFF. CDR3 DNA: TGTGCCAGCTTCGGGAGAGAAAAACTGTTTTTT.

The chain couples TRBV5-1 to TRBJ1-6; 8 bases align to TRBD1. From germline, CDR1 is SGHRS and CDR2 YFSETQ. Losses at the gene ends were 0 bases for V and 8 bases for J; bases not matched to a gene: 7. The CDR3 is made up of 16 amino acids. The CDR3 sequence is CASSLERQGLDSPLHF. The CDR3 nucleotides read TGCGCCAGCAGCTTGGAGCGACAGGGGTTGGATTCACCCCTCCACTTT.

The genes are TRBV5-1 and TRBJ1-2; 8 bases match TRBD1. J gave up 7 bases and V 0 bases, and 8 bases lay outside the gene matches. The CDR3 runs 15 residues. Germline V CDR1 and CDR2: SGHRS, YFSETQ. CDR3 DNA: TGCGCCAGCAGCTTGGGGACAGGGATGTCGGCTGGCTACACCTTC. It translates to CASSLGTGMSAGYTF.

The chain couples TRBV27 to TRBJ1-4; D remains ambiguous. The CDR3 runs to 13 residues. Germline-derived CDR1 and CDR2 are MNHEY and SMNVEV (reference sequence). Trimming took 2 bases from V and 4 from J, leaving 5 bases between them. CDR3 sequence (DNA): TGTGCCAGCAGTTTAAGTCGTAATGAAAAACTGTTTTTT. Encoded protein: CASSLSRNEKLFF.

The chain joins TRBV18 to TRBJ2-3; D not resolved. The length of the CDR3 is 14 residues. Trimming pared 7 bases from V and 3 bases from J, leaving 14 bases between. Germline CDR1 KGHSH, CDR2 LQKENI. The CDR3 bases are TGTGCCAGCTTTTCCCGATTTCTTACAGATACGCAGTATTTT. The encoded protein is CASFSRFLTDTQYF.

In this sample, this clone turned up a few times. CDR3 DNA sequence: TGTGCCAGCAGTCCAAGGGGGGGACTGTTTTTT. Its translation: CASSPRGGLFF. The V call is TRBV28, the J call TRBJ1-4; D possibly corresponds to TRBD1 (6 bases). This CDR3 spans 11 amino acids. Germline CDR1 reads MDHEN; CDR2 reads SYDVKM. Trimming removed 5 bases at V and 13 bases at J, with 11 bases between.

This chain joins TRBV5-1 and TRBJ1-2; no clear D gene. The CDR3 has 14 amino acids. CDR1 and CDR2 (germline): SGHRS, YFSETQ. V was trimmed by 1 base and J by 0 bases, leaving 7 bases between them. The CDR3 DNA reads as TGCGCCAGCAGCTTGATCACAGCTAACTATGGCTACACCTTC. This gives the protein CASSLITANYGYTF.

J is TRBJ1-5 and V is TRBV25-1, with 9 bases matching TRBD1. V gave up 6 bases and J gave up 2 bases; unmatched junction bases: 2. The CDR3 extends over 14 amino acids. Germline V CDR1 and CDR2: MGHDK, SYGVNS. CDR3: CASRGQGGNQPQHF. The DNA for the CDR3 is TGTGCCAGCAGGGGACAGGGAGGCAATCAGCCCCAGCATTTT.

Written as DNA, the CDR3 is TGTGCCAGCTCACCCCGGACTTCCCAAGGCAGCTACGAGCAGTACTTC. Residues: CASSPRTSQGSYEQYF. The rearrangement uses TRBV18 and TRBJ2-7; the D gene is possibly TRBD2 (5 bases). V was shortened by 3 bases and J by 3 bases, with 18 bases between the two germline ends. Per the germline V gene, CDR1 is KGHSH and CDR2 is LQKENI. The CDR3 contains 16 residues.

The CDR3 here is CAWSPLDRDNSPLHF. The DNA of the CDR3 is TGTGCCTGGAGTCCCTTGGACAGGGACAATTCACCCCTCCACTTT. The chain is built from TRBV30 and TRBJ1-6; 8 bases match TRBD1. The CDR3 totals 15 residues. Germline CDR1 reads GTSNPN; CDR2 reads SVGIG (reference sequence). J was trimmed by 7 bases and V by 2 bases; bases with no gene match: 7.

The chain has TRBV7-9 and TRBJ1-4; D unclear. Trimming removed 3 bases at V and 7 bases at J, with 12 bases between. The CDR3 sequence is 14 residues long. Per germline, CDR1 SEHNR and CDR2 FQNEAQ (reference sequence). The DNA of the CDR3 is TGTGCCAGCAGCTTTTCCCACGGACTTGAAAAACTGTTTTTT. Translated, it gives CASSFSHGLEKLFF.

This clone occurred a few times. This chain joins TRBV9 and TRBJ2-1; no definite D call. The germline V gene encodes CDR1 SGDLS and CDR2 YYNGEE. CDR3 size: 13 residues. V lost 0 bases, J lost 9 bases, and 10 bases lay in between. The CDR3 DNA reads TGTGCCAGCAGCGTAGCGTTAGGTGGTGAGCAGTTCTTC. Translation gives CASSVALGGEQFF.

This chain uses TRBV5-1 with TRBJ2-2; 7 bases align to TRBD1. V was clipped by 2 bases and J by 9 bases; unmatched bases: 4. This CDR3 has 13 amino acids. Per germline, CDR1 SGHRS and CDR2 YFSETQ. The CDR3 bases are TGCGCCAGCAGCTTCACAGGGGTCCGGGAGCTGTTTTTT. This translates into CASSFTGVRELFF.

The rearrangement joins TRBV19 to TRBJ1-2; D not certain. Germline CDR1 LNHDA, CDR2 SQIVND (reference sequence). There are 14 residues in the CDR3. V gave up 6 bases and J gave up 4 bases, with 15 bases separating them. The CDR3 bases are TGTGCCAGTAGGAGTGTGGGCACCTTCTATGGCTACACCTTC. Translated: CASRSVGTFYGYTF.

V gene TRBV30 combines with J gene TRBJ1-2, with D possibly being TRBD1 (5 bases). Germline CDR1 and CDR2: GTSNPN and SVGIG (reference sequence). The CDR3 runs 13 residues. The V gene lost 0 bases and the J gene lost 8 bases, with 13 bases spanning the gap. CDR3 amino acids: CAWSVLGPTGYTF. DNA of the CDR3: TGTGCCTGGAGTGTACTGGGACCGACCGGCTACACCTTC.

The genes are TRBV19 and TRBJ2-5, with 8 positions matching TRBD2. CDR3 length: 14 residues. Trimming removed 4 bases from V and 4 bases from J; junction bases left unmatched: 5. CDR1 is LNHDA and CDR2 is SQIVND in the germline V gene (reference sequence). The CDR3 region has the DNA TGTGCCAGTAGTACCCGGGGGGGCCGAGAGACCCAGTACTTC. As protein: CASSTRGGRETQYF. The whole variable domain, filled in from reference TRBV19 and TRBJ2-5, reads DGGITQSPKYLFRKEGQNVTLSCEQNLNHDAMYWYRQDPGQGLRLIYYSQIVNDFQKGDIAEGYSVSREKKESFPLTVTSAQKNPTAFYLCASSTRGGRETQYFGPGTRLLVL.

J is TRBJ2-1 and V is TRBV18, with D perhaps matching TRBD2 (6 bases). Deletions cut 6 bases from V and 2 bases from J, with 14 bases between. The CDR3 runs to 15 residues. Germline CDR1 and CDR2: KGHSH and LQKENI. CDR3 in amino acids: CASSPHPGAYNEQFF. In nucleotides, the CDR3 is TGTGCCAGCTCCCCCCACCCGGGGGCCTACAATGAGCAGTTCTTC. Filled out from reference TRBV18 and TRBJ2-1, the complete variable domain reads NAGVMQNPRHLVRRRGQEARLRCSPMKGHSHVYWYRQLPEEGLKFMVYLQKENIIDESGMPKERFSAEFPKEGPSILRIQQVVRGDSAAYFCASSPHPGAYNEQFFGPGTRLTVL.

The chain combines TRBV5-6 with TRBJ2-3; D is undetermined. Germline V CDR1 and CDR2: SGHDT, YYEEEE. The CDR3 is made up of 15 amino acids. The V gene lost 1 base and the J gene lost 0 bases, with 9 bases spanning the gap. CDR3 DNA: TGTGCCAGCAGCTTGAGCGCCGACAGCACAGATACGCAGTATTTT. It translates to CASSLSADSTDTQYF.

The gene calls are TRBV27 and TRBJ2-7; 7 nucleotides align to TRBD1. CDR1 and CDR2 (germline): MNHEY, SMNVEV (reference sequence). The V gene end was trimmed by 5 bases and the J gene end by 4 bases; junction bases not matched to a gene: 8. The CDR3 spans 14 residues. CDR3 loop: CASSPRDRKYEQYF. DNA of the CDR3: TGTGCCAGCAGTCCCCGGGACAGAAAATACGAGCAGTACTTC.

The CDR3 nucleotides are TGCAGTGCTGCACGGGAAGAGACCCAGTACTTC. Translated, it gives CSAAREETQYF. The chain uses TRBV20-1 and TRBJ2-5; no clear D gene. CDR1 and CDR2 from the germline V gene are DFQATT and SNEGSKA (reference sequence). The CDR3 runs to 11 residues. V dropped 5 bases and J dropped 3 bases, with 7 bases sitting between them.

The genes are TRBV3-1 (or the pseudogene TRBV3-2) and TRBJ2-2, with 12 bases aligning to TRBD1. J gave up 9 bases and V 1 base, and 3 bases lay outside the gene matches. The CDR3 is made up of 15 amino acids. Germline loops: CDR1 LGHDT, CDR2 YNNKEL (reference sequence). This CDR3 reads CASSQAGQGARELFF. In nucleotides, the CDR3 is TGTGCCAGCAGCCAAGCGGGACAGGGGGCCAGGGAGCTGTTTTTT.

The V gene is TRBV6-4, the J gene TRBJ1-2, with no clear D. V dropped 3 bases and J dropped 4 bases, with 6 bases sitting between them. CDR1 is MRHNA, CDR2 SNTAGT, per germline. The CDR3 runs to 12 residues. The CDR3 is CASSDLGYGYTF. CDR3 in DNA: TGTGCCAGCAGTGATCTGGGCTATGGCTACACCTTC.

The rearrangement uses TRBV18 and TRBJ1-1; D gene ambiguous. Germline CDR1 is KGHSH and CDR2 is LQKENI. The CDR3 covers 14 residues. V was clipped by 3 bases and J by 1 base, with 9 bases between them. The chain's CDR3 is CASSPGGSNTEAFF. The DNA for the CDR3 is TGTGCCAGCTCACCCGGCGGCTCGAACACTGAAGCTTTCTTT.

V gene TRBV7-9 combines with J gene TRBJ2-2; D might be TRBD2 (6 bases). In germline, CDR1 is SEHNR, CDR2 FQNEAQ (reference sequence). V was trimmed by 0 bases and J by 0 bases, leaving 8 bases between them. This CDR3 is 16 amino acids long. In nucleotides, the CDR3 is TGTGCCAGCAGCTTAGCGGGCGGGGCGAACACCGGGGAGCTGTTTTTT. This translates into CASSLAGGANTGELFF.

This sequence joins TRBV5-4 and TRBJ1-3; 8 nucleotides agree with TRBD1. The germline V gene has CDR1 SGHNT and CDR2 YYREEE (reference sequence). The J segment lost 0 bases and the V segment lost 2 bases, leaving 7 bases of the junction unmatched. The CDR3 runs to 17 residues. CDR3 sequence: CASSLGQGDFSGNTIYF. For the CDR3, the DNA is TGTGCCAGCAGCTTAGGACAGGGAGATTTCTCTGGAAACACCATATATTTT.